This T cell receptor beta chain stems from a study of T cell clones after liver transplantation. Study conclusions and caveats: Low donor cell numbers restricted donor-reactive repertoire measurement in a couple of subjects. Small, mixed patient groups and varying post-transplant times limit these conclusions. Graft donor-reactive T cells may have migrated into the graft rather than being deleted.

Germline V CDR1 and CDR2: SGHDN, FVKESK. Losses at the gene ends were 1 base for V and 5 bases for J; bases not matched to a gene: 6. This CDR3 has 15 residues. This clone was recorded many times. What it binds is not known. Repertoires were generated with immunoSEQ multiplex PCR, while TCRdb's copy carries only in-frame clones and drops some. Of tens of thousands of clones listed, about 71% are singletons. The sequenced sample was CD4+ T cells from blood, obtained at the roughly 15-month timepoint. This TCR was recovered from a human patient who received a liver transplant. The graft donor may account for some of the T cells. This chain joins TRBV14 and TRBJ1-1; 8 bases are shared with TRBD1. CDR3 residues: CASSQVAGGGTEAFF. The CDR3 nucleotides are TGTGCCAGCAGCCAAGTAGCAGGGGGCGGTACTGAAGCTTTCTTT.